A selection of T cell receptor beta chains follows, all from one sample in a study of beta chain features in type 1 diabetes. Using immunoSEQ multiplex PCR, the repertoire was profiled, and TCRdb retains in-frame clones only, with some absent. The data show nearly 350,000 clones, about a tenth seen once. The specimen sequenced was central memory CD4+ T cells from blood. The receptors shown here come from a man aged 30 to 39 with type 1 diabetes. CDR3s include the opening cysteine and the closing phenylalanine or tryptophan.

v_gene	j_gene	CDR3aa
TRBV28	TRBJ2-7	CASWERGGLYEQYF
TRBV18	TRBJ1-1	CASSPGGNPEAFF
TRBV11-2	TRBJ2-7	CASSSDGPNEQYF
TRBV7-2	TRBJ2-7	CASSLQGLAGDPYEQYF
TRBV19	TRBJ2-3	CASSIAGTPEEYF
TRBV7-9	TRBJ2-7	CASSSWTGEEQYF
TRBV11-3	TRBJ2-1	CASSLAGQNLYNEQFF
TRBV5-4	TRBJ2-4	CASSPQGEENIQYF
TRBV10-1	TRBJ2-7	CASGTGYEQYF
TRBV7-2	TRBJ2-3	CASSLRKRGGTDTQYF
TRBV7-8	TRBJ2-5	CASSASGATETQYF
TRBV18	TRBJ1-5	CASSPNGGYSNQPQHF
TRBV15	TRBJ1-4	CATSRDWAATNEKLFF
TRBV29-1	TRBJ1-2	CSVDKQGPYGYTF
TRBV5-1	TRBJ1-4	CASSLQQGASEKLFF
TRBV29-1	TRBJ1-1	CSVVAGTGIPEAFF
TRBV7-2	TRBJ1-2	CASSLLDYGYTF
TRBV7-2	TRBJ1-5	CASSPGHQGNQPQHF
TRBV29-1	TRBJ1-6	CSVGEGSSYNSPLHF
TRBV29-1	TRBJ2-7	CSVLRGSYEQYF
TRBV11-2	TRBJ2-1	CASSLDPGGSYNEQFF
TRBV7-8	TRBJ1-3	CASSSYWPSGNTIYF
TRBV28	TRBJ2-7	CASSFDPWKQYF
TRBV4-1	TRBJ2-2	CASSQDLGGHTGELFF
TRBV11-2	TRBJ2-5	CASSVYQGAGETQYF
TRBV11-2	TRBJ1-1	CASSLGQDTEAFF
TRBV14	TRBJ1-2	CASSQGAVYGYTF
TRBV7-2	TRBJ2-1	CASSPGTSADEQFF